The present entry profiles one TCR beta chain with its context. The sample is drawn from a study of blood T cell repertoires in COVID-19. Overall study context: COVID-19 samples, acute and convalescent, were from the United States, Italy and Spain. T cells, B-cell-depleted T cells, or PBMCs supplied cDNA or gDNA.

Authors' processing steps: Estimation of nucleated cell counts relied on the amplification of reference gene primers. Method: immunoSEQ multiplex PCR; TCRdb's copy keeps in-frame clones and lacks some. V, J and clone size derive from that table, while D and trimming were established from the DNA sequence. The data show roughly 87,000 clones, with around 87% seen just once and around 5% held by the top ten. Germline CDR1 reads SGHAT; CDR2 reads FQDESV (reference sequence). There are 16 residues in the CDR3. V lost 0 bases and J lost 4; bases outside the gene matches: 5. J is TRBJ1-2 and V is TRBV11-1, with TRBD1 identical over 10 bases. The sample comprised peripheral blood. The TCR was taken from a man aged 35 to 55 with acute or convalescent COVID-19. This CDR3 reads CASSLAPGQGIYGYTF. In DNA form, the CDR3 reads TGTGCCAGCAGCTTAGCCCCGGGACAGGGGATCTATGGCTACACCTTC.